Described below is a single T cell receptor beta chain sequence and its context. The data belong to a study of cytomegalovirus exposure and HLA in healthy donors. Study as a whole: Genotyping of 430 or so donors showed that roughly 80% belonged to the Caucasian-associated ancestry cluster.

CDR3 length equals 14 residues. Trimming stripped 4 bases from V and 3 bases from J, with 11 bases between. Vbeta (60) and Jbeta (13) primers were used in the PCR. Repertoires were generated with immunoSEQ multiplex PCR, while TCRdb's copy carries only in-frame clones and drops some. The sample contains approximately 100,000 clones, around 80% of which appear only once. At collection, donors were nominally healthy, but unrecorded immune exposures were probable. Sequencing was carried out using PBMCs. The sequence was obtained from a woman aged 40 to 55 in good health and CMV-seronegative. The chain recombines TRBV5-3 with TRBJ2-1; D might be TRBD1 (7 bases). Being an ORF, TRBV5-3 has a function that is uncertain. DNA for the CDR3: TGTGCCAGAAGCGGGGGGACAGTCTACAATGAGCAGTTCTTC. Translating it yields CARSGGTVYNEQFF.